This TCR beta chain was documented in a study of OX40 agonist ivuxolimab in advanced cancers. Study details: The study enrolled dose-escalation patients with hepatocellular carcinoma, melanoma, renal cell or head and neck cancer. At 82.7% male, the cohort had a mean age of about 60 years, ranging from roughly 20 to 85.

Findings and limits, study-wide: At doses 0.1 to 3.0 mg/kg, CD4+ and CD8+ clones expanded.

Details on this clone: Antigen: not known.

Using immunoSEQ multiplex PCR, the repertoire was profiled, and TCRdb retains in-frame clones only, with some absent. The table has roughly 50,000 clones, roughly 88% seen once; the top ten hold roughly 11%. V lost 5 bases and J 8 bases, leaving 15 bases between the germline ends. CDR3 length equals 13 residues. Germline V lookup: CDR1 SGHAT, CDR2 FQNNGV. The receptor's source is an adult with an advanced solid tumor such as melanoma, head and neck, liver or kidney cancer. This material consisted of CD4+ or CD8+ T cells sorted from blood, taken in a trial of the OX40 agonist ivuxolimab. J is TRBJ2-5 and V is TRBV11-2; no clear D. The CDR3 loop is CASSPSPDATQYF. In DNA, the CDR3 is TGTGCCAGCAGCCCCTCCCCAGACGCCACCCAGTACTTC.